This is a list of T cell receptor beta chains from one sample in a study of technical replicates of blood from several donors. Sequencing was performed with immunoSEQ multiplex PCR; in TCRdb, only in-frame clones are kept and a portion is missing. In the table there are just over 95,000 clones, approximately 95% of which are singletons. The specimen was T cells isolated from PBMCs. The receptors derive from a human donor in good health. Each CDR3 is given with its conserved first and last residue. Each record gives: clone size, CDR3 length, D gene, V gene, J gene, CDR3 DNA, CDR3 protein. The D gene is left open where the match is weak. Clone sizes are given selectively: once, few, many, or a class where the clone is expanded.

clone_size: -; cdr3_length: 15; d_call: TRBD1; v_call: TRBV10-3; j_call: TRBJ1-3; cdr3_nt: TGTGCCATCAGTGAGGGACAGGGAGCTGGAAACACCATATATTTT; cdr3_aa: CAISEGQGAGNTIYF
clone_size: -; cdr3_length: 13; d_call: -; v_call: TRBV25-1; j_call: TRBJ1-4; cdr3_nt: TGTGCCAGCGCGACCGGGGCTAATGAAAAACTGTTTTTT; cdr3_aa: CASATGANEKLFF
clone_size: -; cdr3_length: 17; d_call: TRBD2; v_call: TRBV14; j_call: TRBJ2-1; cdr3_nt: TGTGCCAGCAGCCAAACCAAACCAGGGACTAGCAGGGGTGAGCAGTTCTTC; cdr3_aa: CASSQTKPGTSRGEQFF
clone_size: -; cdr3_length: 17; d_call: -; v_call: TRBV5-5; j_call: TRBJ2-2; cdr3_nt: TGTGCCAGCAGCCCTCAACTGGGGCAGGGTAACACCGGGGAGCTGTTTTTT; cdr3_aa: CASSPQLGQGNTGELFF
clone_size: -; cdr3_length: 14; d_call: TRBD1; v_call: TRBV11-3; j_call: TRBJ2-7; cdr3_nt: TGTGCCAGCAGCTCCGGGACAGGGTCCTACGAGCAGTACTTC; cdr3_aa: CASSSGTGSYEQYF
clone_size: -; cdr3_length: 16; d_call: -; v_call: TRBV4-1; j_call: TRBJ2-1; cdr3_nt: TGCGCCAGCAGCAGGGGGAGGGCCTCCTCCTACAATGAGCAGTTCTTC; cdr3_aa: CASSRGRASSYNEQFF
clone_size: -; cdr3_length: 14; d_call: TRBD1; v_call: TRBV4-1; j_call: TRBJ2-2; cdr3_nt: TGCGCCAGCAGCCAAACAGGGGGGACCGGGGAGCTGTTTTTT; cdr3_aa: CASSQTGGTGELFF
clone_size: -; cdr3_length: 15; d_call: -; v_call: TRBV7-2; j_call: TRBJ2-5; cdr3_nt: TGTGCCAGCAGCTTAGTACAGCAAGGAGGAGAGACCCAGTACTTC; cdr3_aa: CASSLVQQGGETQYF
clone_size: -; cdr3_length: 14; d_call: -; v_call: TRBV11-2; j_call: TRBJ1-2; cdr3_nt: TGTGCCAGCAGATCGAATAGGGGGAACTATGGCTACACCTTC; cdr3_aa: CASRSNRGNYGYTF
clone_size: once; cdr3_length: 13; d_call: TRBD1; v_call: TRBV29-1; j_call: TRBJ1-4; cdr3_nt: TGCAGCGTTGCCAGGGGGACTAATGAAAAACTGTTTTTT; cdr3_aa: CSVARGTNEKLFF
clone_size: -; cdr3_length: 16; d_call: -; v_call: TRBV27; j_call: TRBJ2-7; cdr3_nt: TGTGCCAGCAGTTTATCTCCCACTCCACGACTCTACGAGCAGTACTTC; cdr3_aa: CASSLSPTPRLYEQYF
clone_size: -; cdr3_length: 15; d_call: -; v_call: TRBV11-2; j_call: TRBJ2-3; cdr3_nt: TGTGCCAGCAGCTTAGACAGGGGGAGGACAGATACGCAGTATTTT; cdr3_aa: CASSLDRGRTDTQYF
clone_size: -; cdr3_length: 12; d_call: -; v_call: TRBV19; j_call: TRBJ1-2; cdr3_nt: TGTGCCAGTAGTATACGGGGGTATGGCTACACCTTC; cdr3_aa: CASSIRGYGYTF
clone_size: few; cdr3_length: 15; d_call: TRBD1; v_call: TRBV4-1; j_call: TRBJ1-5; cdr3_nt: TGCGCCAGCAGCCAAGTTGGGACAGACAATCAGCCCCAGCATTTT; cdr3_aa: CASSQVGTDNQPQHF
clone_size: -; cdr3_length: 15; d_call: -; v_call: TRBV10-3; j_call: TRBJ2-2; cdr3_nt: TGTGCCATCAGTGAGCCAGGCGCGAACACCGGGGAGCTGTTTTTT; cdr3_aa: CAISEPGANTGELFF
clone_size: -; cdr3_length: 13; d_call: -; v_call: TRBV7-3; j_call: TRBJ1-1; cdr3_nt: TGTGCCAGCAGCGGAGCCGAGCACACTGAAGCTTTCTTT; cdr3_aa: CASSGAEHTEAFF
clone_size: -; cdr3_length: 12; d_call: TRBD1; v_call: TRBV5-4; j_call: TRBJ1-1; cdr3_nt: TGTGCCAGCGGGGGACAGGGGGCCGAAGCTTTCTTT; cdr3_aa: CASGGQGAEAFF
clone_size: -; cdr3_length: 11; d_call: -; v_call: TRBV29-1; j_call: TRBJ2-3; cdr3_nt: TGCAGCGTTCCCTTGGGAGGTACGCAGTATTTT; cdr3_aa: CSVPLGGTQYF